This is a list of T cell receptor beta chains from one sample in a study of CD8 T cells in Susac syndrome. Via MiXCR, TCRdb re-called the immunoSEQ multiplex PCR reads, giving one row per CDR3 protein. The data show about 290,000 distinct CDR3 sequences, about 91% seen once. The specimen sequenced was CD8+ T cells from PBMCs. The receptors originated from a human donor with multiple sclerosis. Both conserved end residues are part of each CDR3. A D gene is named only where the DNA matches it firmly. Not every row has a clone size; where given, it reads once, few, many or a size class.

>NA|TRBV9|TRBJ1-2|TRBD1
TGTGCCAGCAGCGCGGGTGGAGACAGGGGGCATTATGGCTACACCTTC
CASSAGGDRGHYGYTF
>NA|TRBV27|TRBJ2-1|TRBD2
TGTGCCAGCAGTCTCACCGCGGTACTAGCGGGAGGCGGTTCCGAGCAGTTCTTC
CASSLTAVLAGGGSEQFF
>NA|TRBV15|TRBJ2-5|NA
TGTGCCACCAGCGAAAGTATTACTTTACAAGAGACCCAGTACTTC
CATSESITLQETQYF
>NA|TRBV20-1|TRBJ2-5|TRBD2
TGCAGTGCCAATACGCCGCGAGCGGGAGATGTGGAGACCCAGTACTTC
CSANTPRAGDVETQYF
>NA|TRBV13|TRBJ2-3|NA
TGTGCCAGCAGCTCCTCGTCTATTCGTACGCAGTATTTT
CASSSSSIRTQYF
>NA|TRBV29-1|TRBJ2-3|NA
TGCAGCGTTGTCGACGCCACGGGCACAGATACGCAGTATTTT
CSVVDATGTDTQYF
>NA|TRBV10-3|TRBJ1-5|NA
TGTGCCATCAGTGAGTCGGACCCGGGGAGCAATCAGCCCCAGCATTTT
CAISESDPGSNQPQHF
>NA|TRBV4-2|TRBJ2-7|NA
TGTGCCAGCAGCCAAGGGGGGAGCGGGTTCACCTACGAGCAGTACTTC
CASSQGGSGFTYEQYF
>NA|TRBV20-1|TRBJ2-7|TRBD2
TGCAGTGCGGGAGAGCGGGAGCCCTACGAGCAGTACTTC
CSAGEREPYEQYF
>NA|TRBV25-1|TRBJ2-1|NA
TGTGCCAGCAGTCCGCTAGGGGGTTACAATGAGCAGTTCTTC
CASSPLGGYNEQFF
>once|TRBV6-2/TRBV6-3|TRBJ2-3|NA
TGTGCCAGCAGTTCCGGGGTAGCGGCCACGGGGGATACGCAGTATTTT
CASSSGVAATGDTQYF
>NA|TRBV4-2|TRBJ2-7|NA
TGTGCCAGCAGCCAAGATCTAGGGACCCTAGCCCCCTACGAGCAGTACTTC
CASSQDLGTLAPYEQYF
>NA|TRBV9|TRBJ2-7|TRBD1
TGTGCCAGCAGCGCGGGGACAGTCAGCGAGCAGTACTTC
CASSAGTVSEQYF
>NA|TRBV9|TRBJ1-2|TRBD1
TGTGCCAGCAGCGGCTTCGACAGGGGGCTCGTTGGCTACACCTTC
CASSGFDRGLVGYTF
>NA|TRBV30|TRBJ1-1|NA
TGTGCCTGGAACGAGGGGAGGGGGTTCACTGAAGCTTTCTTT
CAWNEGRGFTEAFF
>NA|TRBV20-1|TRBJ2-2|NA
TGCAGTGCTAGTCTCGAGGACGGTTTGAACACCGGGGAGCTGTTTTTT
CSASLEDGLNTGELFF
>NA|TRBV20-1|TRBJ1-2|TRBD1
TGCAGCCTTCACCAGGGGGCGGTCACGGGCTACACCTTC
CSLHQGAVTGYTF
>once|TRBV6-6|TRBJ1-3|TRBD1
TGTGCCAGCAGTTATACGACAGGGGGGTCTGGAAACACCATATATTTT
CASSYTTGGSGNTIYF
>few|TRBV13|TRBJ2-5|NA
TGTGCCAGCAGCTTAGGCCTAGGACATAAACAAGAGACCCAGTACTTC
CASSLGLGHKQETQYF
>NA|TRBV20-1|TRBJ2-7|NA
TGCAGTGCTAGAGATCTAACAGCTTACGAGCAGTACTTC
CSARDLTAYEQYF
>NA|TRBV4-3|TRBJ2-1|NA
TGCGCCAGCAGCCCAGAAGACAGGATCTACAATGAGCAGTTCTTC
CASSPEDRIYNEQFF
>NA|TRBV11-1|TRBJ2-2|TRBD1
TGTGCCAGCAGCCCTGGTTTCGGGACAGGGTTTCGATCATCACCCGGGGAGCTGTTTTTT
CASSPGFGTGFRSSPGELFF
>NA|TRBV27|TRBJ2-7|NA
TGTGCCAGCAGTTCCTCTCCCCCGGGGGAGCAGTACTTC
CASSSSPPGEQYF
>few|TRBV6-1|TRBJ2-4|NA
TGTGCCAGCAGTTATACGAGGGGCTCGGGAAACATTCAGTACTTC
CASSYTRGSGNIQYF
>NA|TRBV12-3/TRBV12-4|TRBJ1-2|NA
TGTGCCAGCAGAATCAGGGGTCCTAACTATGGCTACACCTTC
CASRIRGPNYGYTF
>few|TRBV14|TRBJ2-7|NA
TGTGCCAGCAGCTGGGCCTTTCCCTCCTACGAGCAGTACTTC
CASSWAFPSYEQYF
>NA|TRBV11-2|TRBJ1-6|NA
TGTGCCAGCAGCTTCCCGACATTCGGGGCAGGGTACAGAGATTCACCCCTCCACTTT
CASSFPTFGAGYRDSPLHF
>NA|TRBV27|TRBJ2-5|NA
TGTGCCAGCAGTTTATGGGGGGGGGCGGAGACCCAGTACTTC
CASSLWGGAETQYF
>NA|TRBV7-2|TRBJ2-4|NA
TGTGCCAGCAGCTCCCCTGTGGGGATAAACATTCAGTACTTC
CASSSPVGINIQYF
>NA|TRBV20-1|TRBJ2-7|TRBD1
TGCAGTGCTAAAGGGACAGGGTACGAGCAGTACTTC
CSAKGTGYEQYF
>NA|TRBV6-2/TRBV6-3|TRBJ2-1|TRBD2
TGTGCCAGCAGCACCCTAGCGGGAGAGTTAAGTGAGCAGTTCTTC
CASSTLAGELSEQFF
>few|TRBV2|TRBJ1-1|TRBD1
TGTGCCGGCAGCTCGACAGGGTTGAACACTGAAGCTTTCTTT
CAGSSTGLNTEAFF
>NA|TRBV9|TRBJ2-1|TRBD2
TGTGCCAGCAGCCCGGGACTAGCGGGAGTAACGCGGTTCTTC
CASSPGLAGVTRFF
>NA|TRBV7-4|TRBJ2-4|TRBD2
TGTGCCAGCAGCTCGGGACTAGCGGGAAAGGCCAAAAACATTCAGTACTTC
CASSSGLAGKAKNIQYF